This record looks at one T cell receptor (beta chain) sequence and its context. The source of the sample is a study of sequential checkpoint blockade in melanoma. Treatment here: randomized to nivolumab then ipilimumab (arm A) or the reverse (arm B). Libraries were prepared by immunoSEQ multiplex PCR; TCRdb keeps only in-frame clonotypes and omits some of them. The table records roughly 28,000 clones, around 77% of them present only once. The TCR was taken from a human donor with melanoma. This specimen consisted of CD8+ T cells sorted from blood (inferred from file names), obtained from a patient given nivolumab and ipilimumab in sequence.

In nucleotides, the CDR3 is TGTGCCAGCAGTTACGGGACAGGCAATGGCTACACCTTC. It specifies CASSYGTGNGYTF. The rearrangement uses TRBV27 and TRBJ1-2; 8 bases are shared with TRBD1. V gave up 4 bases and J gave up 6 bases; unmatched junction bases: 4. This CDR3 is built from 13 residues. Germline loops: CDR1 MNHEY, CDR2 SMNVEV (reference sequence).